The clone carrying this T cell receptor (beta chain) was observed a few times. Its antigen is as yet unknown. This specimen belongs to a study of T cells in Graves' hyperthyroidism and ophthalmopathy. Study in general: Once the initial diagnosis was made, peripheral blood was obtained before any treatment. Findings and caveats of the study: A model of 13 V-J features distinguished ophthalmopathy from stable hyperthyroidism.

Each diagnosis drew on symptoms, thyroxine, TRAb, thyroid ultrasound and orbital computed tomography findings. CDR3 length equals 16 residues. V lost 2 bases and J 0 bases, leaving 8 bases between the germline ends. Germline V CDR1 and CDR2: MNHNY, SVGAGI (reference sequence). Amplification yielded TCR beta CDR3 regions, with RNA transcripts as the source. First-round RT-PCR with HTBI primers amplified the TCR CDR3 region. TCRdb independently ran MiXCR on the multiplex PCR reads; one entry per CDR3 protein. In the table there are some 740,000 distinct CDR3 sequences, 14% of which are singletons. Sample: blood. The TCR was taken from a young woman with Graves' hyperthyroidism. J is TRBJ2-6 and V is TRBV6-6; no firm D call. The CDR3 coding sequence is TGTGCCAGCAGTTACGAACAGCCCTCTGGGGCCAACGTCCTGACTTTC. Its translation is CASSYEQPSGANVLTF.